The subject of this entry is one TCR beta chain. Its target is unknown. Deletions cut 0 bases from V and 0 bases from J, with 9 bases between. Germline CDR1 reads LGHNA; CDR2 reads YSLEER. This CDR3 comprises 17 residues. TCRdb's table, derived via immunoSEQ multiplex PCR, lists solely in-frame clones and lacks some. The sample includes tens of thousands of clones, around 69% of them seen just once. The source of the sample is a study of vaccination effects on CD4 cells after COVID-19. Overall study: ViraFEST assay sequencing came after antigen-specific CD4+ T cells were expanded with viral peptide pools.

Culture lasted about 11 days before CD4+ T cell isolation. Vaccination of participants consisted of two doses of either the BNT162b2 or mRNA-1273 vaccine. Each vaccine recipient was nucleocapsid antibody negative and had no prior SARS-CoV-2 infection. Half of the medium was exchanged for IL-2 medium on both days 3 and 7. General study findings and limits: Marked clonal contraction of both clone types appeared late after vaccination.

The source of this sequence is a human donor who received a COVID-19 vaccine. The chain recombines TRBV4-3 with TRBJ2-6; D is unclear. Material: CD4+ T cells from PBMCs cultured without peptide, obtained after COVID-19 vaccination. CDR3 nucleotides: TGCGCCAGCAGCCAAGATTTTGGCTTCTCTGGGGCCAACGTCCTGACTTTC. This sequence encodes CASSQDFGFSGANVLTF.